The T cell receptor beta chain described here comes from a study of Ad26.COV2.S vaccination and SARS-CoV-2 variants. Indicated treatment: about 20 received Ad26.COV2.S at low or high dose, single or two shots; about five received placebo; per-sample allocation not given. Day 63 following the first vaccine or placebo injection was when the samples were taken. It was Wuhan-strain SARS-CoV-2 spike that the Ad26 vaccine vector expressed. TCRdb keeps only in-frame clones here, not all; method: immunoSEQ multiplex PCR. The sample records a few hundred thousand clones, about 92% being singletons. The CDR3 has 13 amino acids. Between the trimmed V and J ends, which lost 6 bases and 4 bases, there was a span of 12 bases.

This receptor was taken from a person between 18 and 59 years old who received the Ad26.COV2.S COVID-19 vaccine or a placebo. This chain connects TRBV12-3 or TRBV12-4 to TRBJ1-2, with a tentative D call TRBD1 (6 bases). Here the sequenced sample was peripheral blood, taken in a trial of Ad26.COV2.S vaccine versus placebo. The CDR3 DNA reads as TGTGCCAGCAGCCCGGGACATATCTATGGCTACACCTTC. This sequence encodes CASSPGHIYGYTF.